This is a list of T cell receptor beta chains from one sample in a study of shared clonotypes between healthy human individuals. TCRdb keeps only in-frame clones here, not all; method: immunoSEQ multiplex PCR. The sample holds about 2,100,000 clones, more than 85% seen once. Sequencing used naive CD8+ T cells from PBMCs. These receptors were collected from a man aged 18 to 29 in good health. Some clones in this sample may be carry-over from other donors' samples. CDR3s include the opening cysteine and the closing phenylalanine or tryptophan. The D gene is left open where the match is weak. Some rows mark clone size as missing; the rest say once, few, many or name a class of expanded clone.

j_call clone_size v_call d_call cdr3_nt cdr3_aa
TRBJ2-1 NA TRBV28 TRBD2 TGTGCCAGCAGCCGACCTAGCGGCTCCCCCAATGAGCAGTTCTTC CASSRPSGSPNEQFF
TRBJ2-2 once TRBV7-9 NA TGTGCCAGCAGGGAGCGGGACACCGGGGAGCTGTTTTTT CASRERDTGELFF
TRBJ2-7 NA TRBV4-1 TRBD2 TGCGCCAGCAGCCAAGAAGAACTAGCGGGTGTAGCCTACGAGCAGTACTTC CASSQEELAGVAYEQYF
TRBJ2-2 NA TRBV5-4 TRBD1 TGTGCCAGCAGCTTGGACAGGGGTTCGGGCACCGGGGAGCTGTTTTTT CASSLDRGSGTGELFF
TRBJ2-7 NA TRBV27 TRBD2 TGTGCCAGCAGTTTATTCCTAGCGGGAGCCTACGAGCAGTACTTC CASSLFLAGAYEQYF
TRBJ2-1 NA TRBV9 TRBD2 TGTGCCAGCAGCCCCCGGGGGGACTGGACTAGCCCCTTGGGAAATGAGCAGTTCTTC CASSPRGDWTSPLGNEQFF
TRBJ2-7 NA TRBV7-9 TRBD2 TGTGCCAGCAGCTTAGGTCCGGGCGGGAGGACCGACGAGCAGTACTTC CASSLGPGGRTDEQYF
TRBJ2-3 NA TRBV19 NA TGTGCCACCACTCCGGGGACGGTGATCACAGATACGCAGTATTTT CATTPGTVITDTQYF
TRBJ2-5 NA TRBV7-9 NA TGTGCCAGCAGCTCCCGCGCAGAGACCCAGTACTTC CASSSRAETQYF
TRBJ2-1 NA TRBV7-5 NA TGTGTCAGAAGCTTAGCAGGGGCCTCCTACAATGAGCAGTTCTTC CVRSLAGASYNEQFF
TRBJ2-7 NA TRBV28 NA TGTGCCAGCAGTCCGCATAGACAGACCTACGAGCAGTACTTC CASSPHRQTYEQYF
TRBJ2-7 NA TRBV7-9 NA TGTGCCAGCAGCTTAGCTGTCAGCTCCTACGAGCAGTACTTC CASSLAVSSYEQYF
TRBJ2-5 NA TRBV28 TRBD2 TGTGCCAGCACCCAGGACCGCGGGAGGCCACAAGAGACCCAGTACTTC CASTQDRGRPQETQYF
TRBJ2-3 NA TRBV9 TRBD2 TGTGCCAGCAGCTCAGGGCCTAGCGGGAGCACAGATACGCAGTATTTT CASSSGPSGSTDTQYF
TRBJ2-4 NA TRBV7-2 TRBD2 TGTGCCAGCAGTTCGGTCCTAGCGGGAGTTCCCCTGGCCAAAAACATTCAGTACTTC CASSSVLAGVPLAKNIQYF
TRBJ2-7 NA TRBV5-4 TRBD2 TGTGCCAGCAGCAGCGGGACGGTCGGGTACGAGCAGTACTTC CASSSGTVGYEQYF
TRBJ2-3 NA TRBV29-1 NA TGCAGCGTTGAAAGAGATACGCAGTATTTT CSVERDTQYF
TRBJ2-7 NA TRBV10-1 NA TGCGCCAGCAGTGAGAAGCGGGCGGGGGAGCAGTACTTC CASSEKRAGEQYF